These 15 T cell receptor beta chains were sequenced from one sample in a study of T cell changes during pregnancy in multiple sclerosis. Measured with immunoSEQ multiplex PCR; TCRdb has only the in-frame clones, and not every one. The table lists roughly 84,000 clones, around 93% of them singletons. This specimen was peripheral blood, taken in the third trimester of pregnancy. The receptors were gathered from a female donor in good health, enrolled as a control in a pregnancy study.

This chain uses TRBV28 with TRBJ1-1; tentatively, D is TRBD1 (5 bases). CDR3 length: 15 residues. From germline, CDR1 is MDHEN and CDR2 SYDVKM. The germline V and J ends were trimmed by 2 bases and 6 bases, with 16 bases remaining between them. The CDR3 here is CASSLGGANRAEAFF. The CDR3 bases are TGTGCCAGCAGTTTAGGAGGGGCAAATCGCGCTGAAGCTTTCTTT. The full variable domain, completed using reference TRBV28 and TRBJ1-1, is DVKVTQSSRYLVKRTGEKVFLECVQDMDHENMFWYRQDPGLGLRLIYFSYDVKMKEKGDIPEGYSVSREKKERFSLILESASTNQTSMYLCASSLGGANRAEAFFGQGTRLTVV.

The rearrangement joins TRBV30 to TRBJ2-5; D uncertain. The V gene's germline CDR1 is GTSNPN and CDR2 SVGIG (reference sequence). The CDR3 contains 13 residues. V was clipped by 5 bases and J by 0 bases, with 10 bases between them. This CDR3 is CAWALNYQETQYF. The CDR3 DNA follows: TGTGCCTGGGCCCTGAACTACCAAGAGACCCAGTACTTC.

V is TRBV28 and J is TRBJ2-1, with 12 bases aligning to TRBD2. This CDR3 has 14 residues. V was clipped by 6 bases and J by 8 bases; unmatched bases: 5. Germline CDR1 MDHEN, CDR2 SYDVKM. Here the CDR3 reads CASRQTSGSYEQFF. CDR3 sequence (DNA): TGTGCCAGCAGACAGACTAGCGGGAGCTATGAGCAGTTCTTC.

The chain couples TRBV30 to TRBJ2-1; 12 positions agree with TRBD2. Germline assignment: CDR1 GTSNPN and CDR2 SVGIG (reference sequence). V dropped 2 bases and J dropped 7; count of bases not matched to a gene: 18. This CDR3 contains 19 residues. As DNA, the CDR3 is TGTGCCTGGAGTATAAAGAAGACTAGCGGGAGTATGGGTAGTAATGAGCAGTTCTTC. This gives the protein CAWSIKKTSGSMGSNEQFF.

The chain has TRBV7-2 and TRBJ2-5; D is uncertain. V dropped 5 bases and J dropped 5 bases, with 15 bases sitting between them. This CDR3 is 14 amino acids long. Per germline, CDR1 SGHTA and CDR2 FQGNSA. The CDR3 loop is CASSPRSGYETQYF. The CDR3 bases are TGTGCCAGCAGCCCCCGGAGTGGGTATGAGACCCAGTACTTC.

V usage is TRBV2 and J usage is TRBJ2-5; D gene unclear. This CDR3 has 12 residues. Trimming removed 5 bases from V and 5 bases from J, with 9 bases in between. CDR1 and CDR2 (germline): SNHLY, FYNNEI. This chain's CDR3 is CASSSYGETQYF. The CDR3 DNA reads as TGTGCCAGCAGTTCTTACGGGGAGACCCAGTACTTC.

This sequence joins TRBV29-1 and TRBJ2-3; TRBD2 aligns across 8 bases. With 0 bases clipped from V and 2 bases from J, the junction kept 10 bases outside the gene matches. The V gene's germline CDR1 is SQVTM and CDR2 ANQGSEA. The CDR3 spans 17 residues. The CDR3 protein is CSVEDPKAGEYTDTQYF. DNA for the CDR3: TGCAGCGTTGAAGATCCCAAAGCGGGAGAATACACAGATACGCAGTATTTT.

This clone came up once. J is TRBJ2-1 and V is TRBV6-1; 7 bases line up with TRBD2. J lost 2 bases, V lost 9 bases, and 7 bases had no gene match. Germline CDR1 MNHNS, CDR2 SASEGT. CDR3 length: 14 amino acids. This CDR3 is CASGTGGTYNEQFF. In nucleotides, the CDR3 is TGTGCCAGTGGAACGGGGGGAACCTACAATGAGCAGTTCTTC.

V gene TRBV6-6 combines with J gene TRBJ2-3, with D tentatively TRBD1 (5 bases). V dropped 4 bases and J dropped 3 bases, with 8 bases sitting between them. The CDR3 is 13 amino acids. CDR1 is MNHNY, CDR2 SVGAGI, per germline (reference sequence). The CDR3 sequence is CASSLPGTDTQYF. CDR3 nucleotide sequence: TGTGCCAGCAGTTTACCAGGGACAGATACGCAGTATTTT.

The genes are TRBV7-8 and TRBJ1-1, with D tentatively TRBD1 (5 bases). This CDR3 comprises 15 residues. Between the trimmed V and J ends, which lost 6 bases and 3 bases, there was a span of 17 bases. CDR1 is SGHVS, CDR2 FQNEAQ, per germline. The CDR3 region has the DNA TGTGCCAGCAGGCTCTCAGGGATTGGGGACACTGAAGCTTTCTTT. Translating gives CASRLSGIGDTEAFF.

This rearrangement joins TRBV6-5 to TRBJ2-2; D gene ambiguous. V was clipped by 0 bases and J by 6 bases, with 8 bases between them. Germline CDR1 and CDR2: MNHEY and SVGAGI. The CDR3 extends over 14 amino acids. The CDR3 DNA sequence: TGTGCCAGCAGTTACTCTCTCGCGGCCGGGGAGCTGTTTTTT. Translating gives CASSYSLAAGELFF.

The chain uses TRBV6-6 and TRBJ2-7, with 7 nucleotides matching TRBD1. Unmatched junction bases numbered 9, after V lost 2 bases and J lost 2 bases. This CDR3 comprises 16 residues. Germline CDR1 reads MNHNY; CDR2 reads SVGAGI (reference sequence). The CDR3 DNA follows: TGTGCCAGCAGTTACCGGGCAGGGGGATCCCCCTACGAGCAGTACTTC. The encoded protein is CASSYRAGGSPYEQYF.

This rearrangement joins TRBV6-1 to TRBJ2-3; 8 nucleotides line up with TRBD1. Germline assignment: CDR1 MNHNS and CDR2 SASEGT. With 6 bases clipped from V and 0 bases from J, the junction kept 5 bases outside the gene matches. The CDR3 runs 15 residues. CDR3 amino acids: CASRDGTGSTDTQYF. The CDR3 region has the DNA TGTGCCAGCAGGGACGGGACAGGTAGCACAGATACGCAGTATTTT.

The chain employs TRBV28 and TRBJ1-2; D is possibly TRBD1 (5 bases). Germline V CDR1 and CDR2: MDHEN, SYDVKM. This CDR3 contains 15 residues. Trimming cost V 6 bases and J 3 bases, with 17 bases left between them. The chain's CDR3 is CASSSNGAPDYGYTF. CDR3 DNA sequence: TGTGCCAGCAGCTCCAATGGGGCGCCGGACTATGGCTACACCTTC.

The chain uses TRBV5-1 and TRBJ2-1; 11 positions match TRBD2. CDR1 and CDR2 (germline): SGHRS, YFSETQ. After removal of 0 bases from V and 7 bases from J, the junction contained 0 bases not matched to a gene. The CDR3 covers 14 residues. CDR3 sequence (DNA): TGCGCCAGCAGCTTGGGACTAGCGGGAAATGAGCAGTTCTTC. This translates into CASSLGLAGNEQFF.